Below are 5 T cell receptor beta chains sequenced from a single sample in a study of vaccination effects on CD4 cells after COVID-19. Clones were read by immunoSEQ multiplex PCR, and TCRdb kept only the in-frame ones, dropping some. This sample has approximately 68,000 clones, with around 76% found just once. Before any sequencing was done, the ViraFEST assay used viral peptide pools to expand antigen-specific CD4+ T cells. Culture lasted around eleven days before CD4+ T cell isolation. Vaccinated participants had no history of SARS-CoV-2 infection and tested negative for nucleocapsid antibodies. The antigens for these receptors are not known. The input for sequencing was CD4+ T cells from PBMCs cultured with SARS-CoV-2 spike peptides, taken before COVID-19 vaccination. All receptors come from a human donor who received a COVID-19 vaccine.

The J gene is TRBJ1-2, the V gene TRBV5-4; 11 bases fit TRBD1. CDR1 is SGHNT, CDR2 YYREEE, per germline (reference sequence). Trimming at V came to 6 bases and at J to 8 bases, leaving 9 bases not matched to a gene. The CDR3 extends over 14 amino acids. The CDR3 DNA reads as TGTGCCAGCACCCGTGGACAGGGGGCGGAAGGCTACACCTTC. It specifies CASTRGQGAEGYTF.

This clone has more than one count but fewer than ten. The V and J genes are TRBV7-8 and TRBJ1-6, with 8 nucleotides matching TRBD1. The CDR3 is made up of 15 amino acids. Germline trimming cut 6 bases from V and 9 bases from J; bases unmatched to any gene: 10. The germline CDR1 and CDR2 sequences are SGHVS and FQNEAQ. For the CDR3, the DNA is TGTGCCAGCAGACTTAACCAGGGGGCATCTTCACCCCTCCACTTT. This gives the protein CASRLNQGASSPLHF.

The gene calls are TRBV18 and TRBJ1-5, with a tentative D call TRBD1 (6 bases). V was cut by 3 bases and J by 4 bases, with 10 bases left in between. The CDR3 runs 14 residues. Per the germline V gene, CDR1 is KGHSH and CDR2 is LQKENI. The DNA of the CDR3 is TGTGCCAGCTCACCTGACAGGCAGAATCAGCCCCAGCATTTT. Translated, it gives CASSPDRQNQPQHF. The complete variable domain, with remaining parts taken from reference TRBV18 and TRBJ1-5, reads NAGVMQNPRHLVRRRGQEARLRCSPMKGHSHVYWYRQLPEEGLKFMVYLQKENIIDESGMPKERFSAEFPKEGPSILRIQQVVRGDSAAYFCASSPDRQNQPQHFGDGTRLSIL.

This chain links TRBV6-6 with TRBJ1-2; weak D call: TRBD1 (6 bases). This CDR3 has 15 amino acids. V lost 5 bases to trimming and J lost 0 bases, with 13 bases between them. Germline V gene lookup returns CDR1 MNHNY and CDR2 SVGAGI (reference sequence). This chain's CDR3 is CASSNGGATNYGYTF. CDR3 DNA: TGTGCCAGCAGTAACGGGGGGGCAACTAACTATGGCTACACCTTC.

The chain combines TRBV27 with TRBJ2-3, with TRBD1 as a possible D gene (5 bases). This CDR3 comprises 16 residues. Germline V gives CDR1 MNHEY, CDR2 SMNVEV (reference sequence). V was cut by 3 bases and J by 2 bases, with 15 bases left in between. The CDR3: CASSFSQADYTDTQYF. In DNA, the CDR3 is TGTGCCAGCAGTTTTTCACAGGCCGATTACACAGATACGCAGTATTTT.